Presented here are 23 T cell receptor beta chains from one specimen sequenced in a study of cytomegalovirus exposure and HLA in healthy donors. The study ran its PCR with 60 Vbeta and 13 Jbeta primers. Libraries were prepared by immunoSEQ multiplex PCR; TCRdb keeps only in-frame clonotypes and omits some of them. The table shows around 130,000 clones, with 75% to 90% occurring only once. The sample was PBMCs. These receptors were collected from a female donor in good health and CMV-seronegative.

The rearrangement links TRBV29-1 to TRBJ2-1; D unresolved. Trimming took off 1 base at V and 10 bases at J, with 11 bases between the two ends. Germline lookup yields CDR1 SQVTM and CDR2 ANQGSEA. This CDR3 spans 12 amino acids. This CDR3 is CSVEVLSREQFF. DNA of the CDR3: TGCAGCGTTGAAGTCCTATCTCGGGAGCAGTTCTTC.

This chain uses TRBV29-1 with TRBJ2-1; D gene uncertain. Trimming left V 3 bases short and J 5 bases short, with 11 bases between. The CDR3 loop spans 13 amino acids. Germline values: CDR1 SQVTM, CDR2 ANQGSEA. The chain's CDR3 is CSVESGSNNEQFF. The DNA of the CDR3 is TGCAGCGTTGAGAGTGGTAGCAACAATGAGCAGTTCTTC.

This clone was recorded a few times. The CDR3 DNA is TGTGCCAGCAGTACCCGTCTAGCGGGCCCCTACAATGAGCAGTTCTTC. Translation gives CASSTRLAGPYNEQFF. This chain uses TRBV27 with TRBJ2-1; 8 bases match TRBD2. The V gene end was trimmed by 5 bases and the J gene end by 2 bases; junction bases not matched to a gene: 8. This CDR3 is 16 amino acids long. Germline loops: CDR1 MNHEY, CDR2 SMNVEV (reference sequence).

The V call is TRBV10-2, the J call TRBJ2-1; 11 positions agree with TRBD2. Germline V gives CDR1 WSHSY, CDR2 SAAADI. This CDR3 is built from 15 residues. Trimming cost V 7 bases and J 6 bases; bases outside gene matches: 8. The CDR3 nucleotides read TGCGCCAGCACCGCGGGGACTAGCGGATCCAATGAGCAGTTCTTC. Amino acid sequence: CASTAGTSGSNEQFF.

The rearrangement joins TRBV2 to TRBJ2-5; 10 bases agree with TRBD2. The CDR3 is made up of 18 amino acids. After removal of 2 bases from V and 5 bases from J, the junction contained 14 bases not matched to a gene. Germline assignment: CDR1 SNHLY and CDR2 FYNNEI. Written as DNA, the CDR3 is TGTGCCAGCAGTGAACGGAGTGCTAGCGGGAGTAGGGGGGAGACCCAGTACTTC. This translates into CASSERSASGSRGETQYF.

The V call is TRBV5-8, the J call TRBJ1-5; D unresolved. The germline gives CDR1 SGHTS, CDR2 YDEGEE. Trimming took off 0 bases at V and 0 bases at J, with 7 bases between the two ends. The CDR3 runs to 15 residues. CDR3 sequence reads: CASSLGVDSNQPQHF. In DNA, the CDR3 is TGTGCCAGCAGCTTGGGAGTTGATAGCAATCAGCCCCAGCATTTT.

The CDR3, as DNA: TGTGCCAGCAGCTTAAGCTCCGTCAATGAGCAGTTCTTC. Protein sequence: CASSLSSVNEQFF. This rearrangement joins TRBV7-9 to TRBJ2-1; D is undetermined. CDR3 length equals 13 residues. Germline CDR1 SEHNR, CDR2 FQNEAQ (reference sequence). The V end lost 2 bases, the J end lost 6 bases, and 8 bases lay between the germline ends.

CDR3: CASRGIGLAADYEQYF. Here the CDR3 DNA reads TGTGCCAGCAGGGGAATTGGTCTAGCGGCCGACTACGAGCAGTACTTC. V and J are TRBV28 and TRBJ2-7; the match to TRBD2 covers 7 bases. There are 16 residues in the CDR3. J gave up 3 bases and V 6 bases, and 14 bases lay outside the gene matches. In germline, CDR1 is MDHEN, CDR2 SYDVKM. Drawing the rest from reference TRBV28 and TRBJ2-7, the complete variable domain is DVKVTQSSRYLVKRTGEKVFLECVQDMDHENMFWYRQDPGLGLRLIYFSYDVKMKEKGDIPEGYSVSREKKERFSLILESASTNQTSMYLCASRGIGLAADYEQYFGPGTRLTVT.

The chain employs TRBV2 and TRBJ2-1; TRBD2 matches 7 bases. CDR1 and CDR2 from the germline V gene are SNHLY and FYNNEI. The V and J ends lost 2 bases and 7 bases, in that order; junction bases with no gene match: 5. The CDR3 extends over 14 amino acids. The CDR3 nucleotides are TGTGCCAGCAGTGAATTGCGGGAGCCGAATGAGCAGTTCTTC. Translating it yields CASSELREPNEQFF.

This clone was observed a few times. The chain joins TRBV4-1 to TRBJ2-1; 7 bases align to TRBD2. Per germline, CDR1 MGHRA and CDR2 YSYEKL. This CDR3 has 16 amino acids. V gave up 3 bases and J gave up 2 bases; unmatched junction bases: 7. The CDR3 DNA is TGCGCCAGCAGCCAGCGACCTAGCGGAACCTACAATGAGCAGTTCTTC. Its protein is CASSQRPSGTYNEQFF.

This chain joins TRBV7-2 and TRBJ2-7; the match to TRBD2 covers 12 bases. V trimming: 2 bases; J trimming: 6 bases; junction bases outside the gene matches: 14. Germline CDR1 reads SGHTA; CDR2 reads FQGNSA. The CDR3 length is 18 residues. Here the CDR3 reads CASSLNGTSGHLTGEQYF. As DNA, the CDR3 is TGTGCCAGCAGCTTAAATGGGACTAGCGGGCACTTAACGGGCGAGCAGTACTTC.

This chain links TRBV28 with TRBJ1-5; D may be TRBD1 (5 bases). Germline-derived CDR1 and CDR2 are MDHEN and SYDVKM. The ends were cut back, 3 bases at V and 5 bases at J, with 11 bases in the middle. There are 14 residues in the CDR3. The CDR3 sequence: CASSLAQVHQPQHF. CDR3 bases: TGTGCCAGCAGTTTGGCACAGGTCCATCAGCCCCAGCATTTT.

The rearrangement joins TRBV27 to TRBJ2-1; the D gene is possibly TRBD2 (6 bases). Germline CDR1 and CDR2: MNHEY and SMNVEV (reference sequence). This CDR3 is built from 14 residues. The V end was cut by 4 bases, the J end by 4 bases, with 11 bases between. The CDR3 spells CASSSRLEYNEQFF. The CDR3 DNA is TGTGCCAGCAGTTCCAGACTAGAATACAATGAGCAGTTCTTC.

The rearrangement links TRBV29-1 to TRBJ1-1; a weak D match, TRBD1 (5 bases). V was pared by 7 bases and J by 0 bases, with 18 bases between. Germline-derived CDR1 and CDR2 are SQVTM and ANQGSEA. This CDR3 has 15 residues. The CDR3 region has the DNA TGCAGCGCTAACCTACGGGCAGGGCTGAACACTGAAGCTTTCTTT. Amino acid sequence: CSANLRAGLNTEAFF.

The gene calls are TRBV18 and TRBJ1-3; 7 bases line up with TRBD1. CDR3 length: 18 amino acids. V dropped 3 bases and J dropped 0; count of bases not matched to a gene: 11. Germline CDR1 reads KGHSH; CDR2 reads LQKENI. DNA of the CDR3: TGTGCCAGCTCACCCGACCCCATACAGGGGACCTCTGGAAACACCATATATTTT. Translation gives CASSPDPIQGTSGNTIYF.

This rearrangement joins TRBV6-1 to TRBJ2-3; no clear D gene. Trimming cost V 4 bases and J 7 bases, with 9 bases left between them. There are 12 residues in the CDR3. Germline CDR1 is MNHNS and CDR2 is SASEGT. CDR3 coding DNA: TGTGCCAGCAGTGCTCTTTTGTATACGCAGTATTTT. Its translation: CASSALLYTQYF.

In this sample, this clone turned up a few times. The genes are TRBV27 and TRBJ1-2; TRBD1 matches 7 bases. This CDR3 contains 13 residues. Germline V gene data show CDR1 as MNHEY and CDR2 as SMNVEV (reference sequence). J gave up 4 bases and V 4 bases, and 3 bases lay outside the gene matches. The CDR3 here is CASSWDRTYGYTF. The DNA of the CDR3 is TGTGCCAGCAGTTGGGACAGAACCTATGGCTACACCTTC.

CDR3 residues: CASSFGLAGAYEQYF. DNA for the CDR3: TGTGCCAGCAGCTTCGGACTAGCGGGAGCCTACGAGCAGTACTTC. V gene TRBV7-2 combines with J gene TRBJ2-7, with 13 bases fitting TRBD2. There are 15 residues in the CDR3. Germline V gene lookup returns CDR1 SGHTA and CDR2 FQGNSA. J lost 2 bases, V lost 3 bases, and 1 base had no gene match.

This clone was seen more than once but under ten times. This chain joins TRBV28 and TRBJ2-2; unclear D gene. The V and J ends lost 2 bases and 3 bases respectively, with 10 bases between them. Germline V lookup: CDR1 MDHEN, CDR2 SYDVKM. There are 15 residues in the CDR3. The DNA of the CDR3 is TGTGCCAGCAGTTTAATAGATCGGTACACCGGGGAGCTGTTTTTT. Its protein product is CASSLIDRYTGELFF.

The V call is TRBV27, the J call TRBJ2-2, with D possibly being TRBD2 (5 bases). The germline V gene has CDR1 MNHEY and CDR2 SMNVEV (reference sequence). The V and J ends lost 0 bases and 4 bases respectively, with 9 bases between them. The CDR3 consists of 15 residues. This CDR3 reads CASSLSRTRTGELFF. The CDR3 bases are TGTGCCAGCAGTTTATCTCGGACTCGCACCGGGGAGCTGTTTTTT.

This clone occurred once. The CDR3 loop is CASSYGTGRVETQYF. The CDR3 nucleotides read TGTGCCAGCAGTTACGGGACAGGGCGTGTAGAGACCCAGTACTTC. The chain is built from TRBV6-5 and TRBJ2-5; the match to TRBD1 covers 9 bases. This CDR3 has 15 residues. V dropped 2 bases and J dropped 4; count of bases not matched to a gene: 5. The germline CDR1 and CDR2 sequences are MNHEY and SVGAGI.

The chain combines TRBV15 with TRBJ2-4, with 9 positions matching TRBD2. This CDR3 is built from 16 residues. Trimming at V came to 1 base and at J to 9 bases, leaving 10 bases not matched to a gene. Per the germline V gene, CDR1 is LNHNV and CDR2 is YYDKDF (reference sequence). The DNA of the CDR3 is TGTGCCACCAGCAGAGCAATGTCTAGCGGGATGGGCATTCAGTACTTC. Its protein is CATSRAMSSGMGIQYF.

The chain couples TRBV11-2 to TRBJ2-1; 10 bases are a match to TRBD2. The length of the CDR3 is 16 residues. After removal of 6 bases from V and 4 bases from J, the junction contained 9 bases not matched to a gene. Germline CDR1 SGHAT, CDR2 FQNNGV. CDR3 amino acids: CASRLPGLAEYNEQFF. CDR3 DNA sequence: TGTGCCAGCAGATTACCTGGACTAGCGGAATACAATGAGCAGTTCTTC. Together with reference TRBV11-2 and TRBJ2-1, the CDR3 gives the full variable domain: EAGVAQSPRYKIIEKRQSVAFWCNPISGHATLYWYQQILGQGPKLLIQFQNNGVVDDSQLPKDRFSAERLKGVDSTLKIQPAKLEDSAVYLCASRLPGLAEYNEQFFGPGTRLTVL.